This T cell receptor beta chain was sequenced for a study of cytomegalovirus exposure and HLA in healthy donors. The CDR3 runs to 16 residues. Trimming cost V 0 bases and J 3 bases; bases outside gene matches: 8. Germline values: CDR1 SGHRS, CDR2 YFSETQ. The PCR contained 60 Vbeta and 13 Jbeta primers. Method: immunoSEQ multiplex PCR; TCRdb's copy keeps in-frame clones and lacks some. The profile shows about 160,000 clones, roughly 76% of them singletons. This clonotype originated in a man in his 60s in good health and CMV-seronegative. The chain links TRBV5-1 to TRBJ2-7, with 8 bases identical to TRBD1. The sequenced sample consisted of PBMCs. CDR3 amino acids: CASSLGPGGEDYEQYF. As DNA, the CDR3 is TGCGCCAGCAGCTTGGGTCCAGGGGGCGAAGACTACGAGCAGTACTTC.